The 21 T cell receptor beta chains below all came from one sample that was sequenced in a study of long-term antiretroviral therapy in people with HIV. The authors ran the immunoSEQ assay, v3.0, at survey level. Some clones are missing from TCRdb's copy, which holds only in-frame ones; the method was immunoSEQ multiplex PCR. The sample shows about 23,000 clones, roughly 87% of them seen only once. This specimen consisted of unsorted PBMCs, obtained 0.4 years after starting antiretroviral therapy. The receptors stem from a man aged 45-65 years with HIV.

The chain joins TRBV7-8 to TRBJ1-3; D is unresolved. The CDR3 length is 17 residues. The germline CDR1 and CDR2 sequences are SGHVS and FQNEAQ. V shed 5 bases and J shed 0 bases, with 17 bases lying between them. CDR3 region: CASSPRPNLNSGNTIYF. The CDR3 DNA follows: TGTGCCAGCAGCCCGAGGCCAAACCTCAACTCTGGAAACACCATATATTTT.

J is TRBJ1-1 and V is TRBV18; D is unresolved. The V gene lost 2 bases and the J gene lost 1 base, with 8 bases spanning the gap. The CDR3 contains 14 residues. Germline V gene sequence: CDR1 KGHSH, CDR2 LQKENI. CDR3 residues: CASSPIGRNTEAFF. Here the CDR3 DNA reads TGTGCCAGCTCACCAATAGGACGGAACACTGAAGCTTTCTTT.

The gene calls are TRBV7-9 and TRBJ1-4; 9 nucleotides match TRBD1. Germline trimming cut 1 base from V and 7 bases from J; bases unmatched to any gene: 7. Germline V CDR1 and CDR2: SEHNR, FQNEAQ (reference sequence). This CDR3 contains 16 residues. CDR3 residues: CASSLGLDRGGEKLFF. The CDR3 DNA reads TGTGCCAGCAGCTTAGGCCTGGACAGGGGAGGTGAAAAACTGTTTTTT.

CDR3 protein: CASSYPHREDTEAFF. CDR3 DNA sequence: TGTGCCAGCAGTTACCCTCACAGGGAAGACACTGAAGCTTTCTTT. V gene TRBV6-6 combines with J gene TRBJ1-1; possible D gene TRBD1, 6 bases. CDR3 length: 15 residues. From germline, CDR1 is MNHNY and CDR2 SVGAGI (reference sequence). V lost 2 bases, J lost 3 bases, and 13 bases lay in between.

CDR3 amino acids: CASSSTNYEQYF. In nucleotides, the CDR3 is TGTGCCAGCAGCTCAACCAACTACGAGCAGTACTTC. The V and J genes are TRBV7-8 and TRBJ2-7; no definite D call. From germline, CDR1 is SGHVS and CDR2 FQNEAQ. Trimming cost V 4 bases and J 3 bases, with 7 bases left between them. The CDR3 consists of 12 residues. The complete variable domain, with remaining parts taken from reference TRBV7-8 and TRBJ2-7, reads GAGVSQSPRYKVAKRGQDVALRCDPISGHVSLFWYQQALGQGPEFLTYFQNEAQLDKSGLPSDRFFAERPEGSVSTLKIQRTQQEDSAVYLCASSSTNYEQYFGPGTRLTVT.

The CDR3 reads CASSLDTQYF. The CDR3 DNA reads TGTGCCAGCAGCTTAGATACGCAGTATTTT. The V and J genes are TRBV7-9 and TRBJ2-3, with D unresolved. V gave up 1 base and J gave up 7 bases, with 0 bases separating them. Germline CDR1 is SEHNR and CDR2 is FQNEAQ (reference sequence). The CDR3 covers 10 residues.

This clone was detected once. This chain uses TRBV2 with TRBJ2-3; D is undetermined. V was pared by 4 bases and J by 1 base, with 9 bases between. Germline CDR1 reads SNHLY; CDR2 reads FYNNEI. CDR3 length equals 14 residues. The CDR3 protein is CASSGLTRTDTQYF. In DNA, the CDR3 is TGTGCCAGCAGTGGATTGACCCGCACAGATACGCAGTATTTT.

There are a few counts of this clone. This sequence joins TRBV19 and TRBJ1-2; 7 bases map to TRBD1. Losses at the gene ends were 4 bases for V and 6 bases for J; bases not matched to a gene: 11. CDR3 length: 15 residues. The germline CDR1 and CDR2 sequences are LNHDA and SQIVND (reference sequence). CDR3 DNA sequence: TGTGCCAGTAGTACCATCAACAGGGGAGCACATGGCTACACCTTC. It encodes CASSTINRGAHGYTF.

The CDR3 region is CATSRDKIEAFF. DNA for the CDR3: TGTGCCACCAGCAGAGATAAAATTGAAGCTTTCTTT. The V gene is TRBV15, the J gene TRBJ1-1; no clear D gene. Germline CDR1 reads LNHNV; CDR2 reads YYDKDF (reference sequence). The CDR3 contains 12 residues. Trimming took 0 bases from V and 7 from J, leaving 6 bases between them.

V gene TRBV5-1 combines with J gene TRBJ1-2, with D perhaps matching TRBD1 (5 bases). Germline assignment: CDR1 SGHRS and CDR2 YFSETQ. The ends were cut back, 0 bases at V and 8 bases at J, with 17 bases in the middle. The CDR3 spans 15 residues. The CDR3 protein is CASSLGDRDAWGYTF. The CDR3 region has the DNA TGCGCCAGCAGCTTGGGGGACCGGGACGCGTGGGGCTACACCTTC.

V is TRBV27 and J is TRBJ2-1; the match to TRBD2 covers 12 bases. Germline assignment: CDR1 MNHEY and CDR2 SMNVEV (reference sequence). Germline trimming cut 7 bases from V and 6 bases from J; bases unmatched to any gene: 7. The CDR3 covers 15 residues. CDR3 nucleotide sequence: TGTGCCAGCAATCCTAGCGGGGGGGCCGTCAATGAGCAGTTCTTC. Translating it yields CASNPSGGAVNEQFF.

The V and J genes are TRBV19 and TRBJ1-3; TRBD1 is a possible D gene (5 bases). Trimming shortened V by 5 bases and J by 0 bases, and 11 bases separated the two germline ends. Germline V gene sequence: CDR1 LNHDA, CDR2 SQIVND (reference sequence). The CDR3 contains 15 residues. In DNA, the CDR3 is TGTGCCAGTAGTCCGGGACCGTTCTCTGGAAACACCATATATTTT. This gives the protein CASSPGPFSGNTIYF.

The V gene is TRBV13, the J gene TRBJ1-4, with D unresolved. The CDR3 extends over 16 amino acids. Trimming cost V 1 base and J 0 bases, with 9 bases left between them. Germline V lookup: CDR1 PRHDT, CDR2 FYEKMQ (reference sequence). CDR3 in amino acids: CASSLEGSSTNEKLFF. In DNA form, the CDR3 reads TGTGCCAGCAGCTTAGAAGGGAGTTCAACTAATGAAAAACTGTTTTTT.

This clone has just a few counts. V usage is TRBV7-9 and J usage is TRBJ1-2; no reliable D call. In germline, CDR1 is SEHNR, CDR2 FQNEAQ (reference sequence). This CDR3 is 13 amino acids long. V was cut by 2 bases and J by 6 bases, with 10 bases left in between. In DNA, the CDR3 is TGTGCCAGCAGCTTAAAAGTCTCACATGGCTACACCTTC. It codes for CASSLKVSHGYTF.

The chain links TRBV9 to TRBJ2-1; possibly TRBD1 for D (5 bases). The germline V gene has CDR1 SGDLS and CDR2 YYNGEE. V was trimmed by 1 base and J by 4 bases, leaving 12 bases between them. The CDR3 totals 15 residues. In DNA, the CDR3 is TGTGCCAGCAGCGTAAATTGGGGCGTTTACAATGAGCAGTTCTTC. Translated, it gives CASSVNWGVYNEQFF.

This chain joins TRBV5-3 and TRBJ1-3, with D possibly being TRBD1 (5 bases). TRBV5-3 is flagged as an ORF with uncertain function. With 0 bases removed from V and 2 bases from J, the gap between germline ends came to 12 bases. CDR3 length: 16 amino acids. As DNA, the CDR3 is TGTGCCAGAAGCTTGGCGGGGGGGAGGGCTGGAAACACCATATATTTT. It specifies CARSLAGGRAGNTIYF.

This clone was found a few times. In DNA, the CDR3 is TGTGCCACCAGCAGAGGAGGGTCTGAGACCTACGAGCAGTACTTC. Protein sequence: CATSRGGSETYEQYF. The chain carries TRBV15 and TRBJ2-7, with a tentative D call TRBD2 (5 bases). Germline V gene sequence: CDR1 LNHNV, CDR2 YYDKDF (reference sequence). The V gene lost 1 base and the J gene lost 2 bases, with 12 bases spanning the gap. CDR3 length: 15 residues.

The CDR3 DNA follows: TGTGCCAGCAGTTTTCTATCAGGGGGAAAAATCAAGAATGAGCAGTTCTTC. It specifies CASSFLSGGKIKNEQFF. The chain carries TRBV28 and TRBJ2-1, with 7 bases identical to TRBD1. V dropped 3 bases and J dropped 7; count of bases not matched to a gene: 15. The CDR3 runs to 17 residues. Germline V CDR1 and CDR2: MDHEN, SYDVKM.

The rearrangement links TRBV20-1 to TRBJ2-7, with a tentative D call TRBD1 (6 bases). With 7 bases removed from V and 5 bases from J, the gap between germline ends came to 9 bases. Per the germline V gene, CDR1 is DFQATT and CDR2 is SNEGSKA (reference sequence). The CDR3 loop spans 10 amino acids. Here the CDR3 DNA reads TGCAGTGGCCAGGGGAACGAGCAGTACTTC. Amino acids: CSGQGNEQYF.

V gene TRBV7-3 combines with J gene TRBJ1-1; D not resolved. V lost 2 bases and J lost 0, with 4 bases in between. The CDR3 has 13 residues. Germline V gene sequence: CDR1 SGHTA, CDR2 FQGTGA. The CDR3 reads CASSLRMNTEAFF. In DNA form, the CDR3 reads TGTGCCAGCAGCTTACGTATGAACACTGAAGCTTTCTTT.

The chain couples TRBV27 to TRBJ2-3; D is undetermined. The germline V gene has CDR1 MNHEY and CDR2 SMNVEV (reference sequence). The CDR3 contains 14 residues. V dropped 4 bases and J dropped 5 bases, with 13 bases sitting between them. The CDR3 coding sequence is TGTGCCAGCAGTTACTTAAGTGGCCAAGATACGCAGTATTTT. It codes for CASSYLSGQDTQYF.